This T cell receptor beta chain was captured in a study of shared clonotypes between healthy human individuals. Produced via immunoSEQ multiplex PCR; TCRdb's table is partial and in-frame only. The sample contains about 2.1 million clones, about 94% of which appear only once. The germline CDR1 and CDR2 sequences are WSHSY and SAAADI. Trimming removed 3 bases from V and 3 bases from J; junction bases left unmatched: 3. This CDR3 has 15 residues. The naive CD8 fraction comprised CD45RO-negative cells positively selected for CCR7 and excluded terminally differentiated effector memory CD45RA+ cells. Specimen: naive CD8+ T cells from PBMCs. The chain couples TRBV10-2 to TRBJ2-1, with 9 bases matching TRBD1. This sequence originates from a man aged 18 to 29 in good health. Some clones in this sample may be carry-over from other donors' samples. This CDR3 reads CASSETGGIYNEQFF. Here the CDR3 DNA reads TGCGCCAGCAGTGAAACAGGGGGCATCTACAATGAGCAGTTCTTC.